This passage covers 28 T cell receptor beta chains from one sample sequenced in a study of spatial heterogeneity in lung cancer. Time point defined: sample taken at primary tumor resection. Each CDR3 protein gets one entry after TCRdb re-called the 5' RACE reads with MiXCR. The sample lists almost 7,500 distinct CDR3 sequences; around 14% were seen once. These receptors' antigens are unknown. Findings of the study overall: Within tumors, counts of expanded alpha and beta TCRs tracked tumor mutation counts.

This specimen was lung tumor tissue, taken at surgery. These receptors were taken from a female donor with early-stage non-small cell lung cancer.

By share, this clonotype ranks as medium-sized. This beta chain is off target for a library built for alpha chains, so its abundance means little. This chain joins TRBV20-1 and TRBJ2-1, with D tentatively TRBD1 or TRBD2 (7 bases each). Trimming stripped 3 bases from V and 6 bases from J, with 12 bases between. Germline V CDR1 and CDR2: DFQATT, SNEGSKA (reference sequence). The length of the CDR3 is 13 residues. CDR3 nucleotides: TGCAGTGCTAGCTCAGGGGGGGGCAATGAGCAGTTCTTC. This gives the protein CSASSGGGNEQFF.

This clonotype has a count of ten or more. This beta chain lies outside the target of a library built for alpha chains; its clone size means little. This sequence joins TRBV4-1 and TRBJ2-2; 7 nucleotides match TRBD1. With V trimmed by 5 bases and J by 7 bases, 4 bases remained unmatched. This CDR3 is built from 13 residues. In germline, CDR1 is MGHRA, CDR2 YSYEKL. The CDR3 protein is CASSGQVNGELFF. The DNA of the CDR3 is TGCGCCAGCAGCGGACAGGTTAACGGGGAGCTGTTTTTT.

At least ten counts were recorded for this clonotype. With the library built for alpha chains, this beta chain is off target and its frequency is not meaningful. V is TRBV7-6 and J is TRBJ2-7; D is possibly TRBD1 or TRBD2 (5 bases each). Germline V gives CDR1 SGHVS, CDR2 FNYEAQ. The CDR3 is made up of 13 amino acids. The ends were cut back, 1 base at V and 6 bases at J, with 10 bases in the middle. The CDR3 nucleotides are TGTGCCAGCAGCTTAGATTCGGGGCGCGAGCAGTACTTC. Its protein product is CASSLDSGREQYF.

This clonotype counts as medium-sized (0.01 to 0.1%). This beta chain slipped into a library made for alpha chains as a stray read, so its size is not meaningful. The chain employs TRBV6-1 and TRBJ2-4; D call uncertain. V was pared by 5 bases and J by 15 bases, with 8 bases between. The V gene's germline CDR1 is MNHNS and CDR2 SASEGT. The CDR3 covers 9 residues. CDR3 sequence reads: CASSFPRYF. CDR3 nucleotide sequence: TGTGCCAGCAGTTTCCCCCGGTACTTC.

This clonotype was counted at least ten times. For a library built for alpha chains, this beta chain is a stray read; little rests on its size. Written as DNA, the CDR3 is TGTGCCAGCAGCACACGACAGGGATTGCGGGTGGATACGCAGTATTTT. It specifies CASSTRQGLRVDTQYF. The chain recombines TRBV9 with TRBJ2-3; TRBD1 aligns across 7 bases. The CDR3 spans 16 residues. J lost 6 bases, V lost 4 bases, and 14 bases had no gene match. CDR1 and CDR2 (germline): SGDLS, YYNGEE.

By proportion, this clonotype is medium-sized. Since the library was made to target alpha chains, this beta chain is a stray read and its abundance is not meaningful. V gene TRBV12-3 or TRBV12-4 combines with J gene TRBJ2-2; 7 positions agree with TRBD1. CDR3 size: 15 residues. The trim removed 6 bases at V and 1 base at J, leaving 5 bases unmatched. The CDR3 here is CASRTQGWNTGELFF. Here the CDR3 DNA reads TGTGCCAGCAGGACACAGGGGTGGAACACCGGGGAGCTGTTTTTT.

This clonotype was picked up many times. Little can be read into the size of this beta chain, an off-target read in a library designed for alpha chains. This rearrangement joins TRBV5-1 to TRBJ1-6, with D maybe TRBD1 (5 bases). Germline V CDR1 and CDR2: SGHRS, YFSETQ. This CDR3 is 13 amino acids long. Trimming removed 5 bases from V and 13 bases from J, with 16 bases in between. This CDR3 is CASSRDPGYPLHF. Written as DNA, the CDR3 is TGCGCCAGCAGTCGGGACCCCGGATATCCCCTCCACTTT.

In its sample, this clonotype was seen many times. This beta chain represents an off-target read in a library built for alpha chains; its size is of limited meaning. The V and J genes are TRBV10-3 and TRBJ1-6; perhaps TRBD1 as D (5 bases). Trimming left V 5 bases short and J 6 bases short, with 8 bases between. The length of the CDR3 is 13 residues. CDR1 and CDR2 from the germline V gene are ENHRY and SYGVKD. The CDR3 bases are TGTGCCATCAGTTGGGACGGTAATTCACCCCTCCACTTT. It translates to CAISWDGNSPLHF.

By frequency in the sample, this clonotype is medium-sized. The library was designed around alpha chains, so this beta chain is a stray read whose abundance carries little weight. The CDR3 loop is CASSSARDSPYEQYF. CDR3 sequence (DNA): TGTGCCAGCAGCTCGGCCCGGGACAGCCCCTACGAGCAGTACTTC. The rearrangement uses TRBV5-5 and TRBJ2-7; TRBD1 matches 7 bases. CDR3 length equals 15 residues. Trimming removed 3 bases from V and 2 bases from J; junction bases left unmatched: 8. Germline assignment: CDR1 SGHKS and CDR2 YYEKEE (reference sequence).

By sample share, this clonotype is medium-sized (0.01 to 0.1%). A library prepared for alpha chains yielded this beta chain as an off-target read; its size is of little meaning. The chain has TRBV7-2 and TRBJ2-3, with no clear D. From germline, CDR1 is SGHTA and CDR2 FQGNSA. The CDR3 has 12 amino acids. Trimming removed 4 bases from V and 9 bases from J, with 11 bases in between. The CDR3 coding sequence is TGTGCCAGCAGCTCAGCCCCAGGCACGCAGTATTTT. Its protein is CASSSAPGTQYF. The variable domain in full, completed from reference TRBV7-2 and TRBJ2-3, reads GAGVSQSPSNKVTEKGKDVELRCDPISGHTALYWYRQSLGQGLEFLIYFQGNSAPDKSGLPSDRFSAERTGGSVSTLTIQRTQQEDSAVYLCASSSAPGTQYFGPGTRLTVL.

This clonotype was picked up many times. A library prepared for alpha chains yielded this beta chain as an off-target read; its size is of little meaning. The rearrangement joins TRBV5-1 to TRBJ2-3, with 8 nucleotides matching TRBD2. V dropped 6 bases and J dropped 5; count of bases not matched to a gene: 14. The CDR3 sequence is 16 residues long. The germline V gene has CDR1 SGHRS and CDR2 YFSETQ. The CDR3 is CASTLRTGGAGDTQYF. The CDR3 DNA sequence: TGCGCCAGCACCCTCCGGACGGGGGGGGCAGGAGATACGCAGTATTTT.

This clonotype was counted at least ten times. The library was prepared for alpha chains; this beta chain is a stray read, so its frequency means little. The chain uses TRBV11-2 and TRBJ1-6; no clear D gene. Germline loops: CDR1 SGHAT, CDR2 FQNNGV. Trimming removed 2 bases from V and 10 bases from J, with 24 bases in between. The CDR3 is 18 amino acids. This CDR3 is CASSLNLALRRLGSPLHF. CDR3 coding DNA: TGTGCCAGCAGCTTAAACCTTGCACTCCGTAGATTAGGCTCACCCCTCCACTTT.

The sample holds many counts of this clonotype. The library was built for alpha chains, so this beta chain is an off-target read and its size means little. The chain carries TRBV5-1 and TRBJ2-1; D is uncertain. This CDR3 has 18 residues. Germline CDR1 SGHRS, CDR2 YFSETQ. V was trimmed by 1 base and J by 0 bases, leaving 17 bases between them. CDR3 sequence: CASSLMVKGMSSYNEQFF. CDR3 bases: TGCGCCAGCAGCTTGATGGTGAAGGGAATGAGCTCCTACAATGAGCAGTTCTTC. The full variable domain, rest sourced from reference TRBV5-1 and TRBJ2-1, is KAGVTQTPRYLIKTRGQQVTLSCSPISGHRSVSWYQQTPGQGLQFLFEYFSETQRNKGNFPGRFSGRQFSNSRSEMNVSTLELGDSALYLCASSLMVKGMSSYNEQFFGPGTRLTVL.

In its sample, this clonotype ranks as medium-sized (0.01 to 0.1%). Being off target in a library aimed at alpha chains, this beta chain has a size of little meaning. The rearrangement joins TRBV7-9 to TRBJ1-5; D is ambiguous. V shed 4 bases and J shed 4 bases, with 8 bases lying between them. CDR1 and CDR2 from the germline V gene are SEHNR and FQNEAQ (reference sequence). This CDR3 is built from 13 residues. CDR3 coding DNA: TGTGCCAGCAGCTGGGCTGGAAATCAGCCCCAGCATTTT. This codes for CASSWAGNQPQHF.

This clonotype occurred a few times. This beta chain represents an off-target read in a library built for alpha chains; its size is of limited meaning. The rearrangement links TRBV3-1 to TRBJ1-1; D remains ambiguous. Germline CDR1 LGHDT, CDR2 YNNKEL (reference sequence). With 0 bases removed from V and 0 bases from J, the gap between germline ends came to 8 bases. This CDR3 contains 15 residues. The CDR3 region is CASSQDPGLNTEAFF. The CDR3 nucleotides are TGTGCCAGCAGCCAAGACCCCGGACTGAACACTGAAGCTTTCTTT.

As to this clonotype: Being off target in a library aimed at alpha chains, this beta chain has a size of little meaning. The V and J genes are TRBV12-3 or TRBV12-4 and TRBJ1-1, with 7 bases lining up with TRBD1. With 3 bases clipped from V and 4 bases from J, the junction kept 2 bases outside the gene matches. The CDR3 is 13 residues long. The CDR3 protein is CASSFDRATEAFF. The CDR3, as DNA: TGTGCCAGCAGTTTCGACAGGGCCACTGAAGCTTTCTTT.

This clonotype qualifies as medium-sized. This beta chain is an off-target read within a library intended for alpha chains, so its frequency means little. The chain has TRBV28 and TRBJ1-1; the D gene is possibly TRBD1 (6 bases). Trimming stripped 7 bases from V and 5 bases from J, with 14 bases between. CDR3 size: 13 residues. The germline CDR1 and CDR2 sequences are MDHEN and SYDVKM. The CDR3 bases are TGTGCCAGCACCGTGGGGGGGACAACTGAAGCTTTCTTT. It is translated as CASTVGGTTEAFF.

By sample fraction, this clonotype is medium-sized (0.01 to 0.1%). This beta chain is a stray sequence in a library constructed for alpha chains; its clone size is not meaningful. The chain couples TRBV29-1 to TRBJ1-1; 7 positions agree with TRBD1. The V and J ends lost 1 base and 5 bases, in that order; junction bases with no gene match: 7. CDR3 length: 14 residues. CDR1 SQVTM and CDR2 ANQGSEA come from the germline V gene. The CDR3 sequence is CSVEGTGVRTEAFF. In DNA, the CDR3 is TGCAGCGTTGAAGGGACAGGTGTGAGGACTGAAGCTTTCTTT.

By share, this clonotype ranks as medium-sized. This beta chain lies outside the target of a library built for alpha chains; its clone size means little. The V and J genes are TRBV6-1 and TRBJ1-5; maybe TRBD1 (5 bases). V dropped 8 bases and J dropped 2 bases, with 13 bases sitting between them. This CDR3 contains 14 residues. Germline lookup yields CDR1 MNHNS and CDR2 SASEGT. The CDR3 sequence: CASGVGGGNQPQHF. The CDR3 DNA reads as TGTGCCAGCGGGGTCGGGGGGGGCAATCAGCCCCAGCATTTT.

This clonotype is labeled medium-sized. This beta chain turned up in a library designed for alpha chains; as an off-target read, its abundance says little. The chain couples TRBV2 to TRBJ2-1; 8 bases match TRBD2. The germline V gene encodes CDR1 SNHLY and CDR2 FYNNEI. The CDR3 runs 15 residues. V was clipped by 5 bases and J by 8 bases; unmatched bases: 11. The CDR3, as DNA: TGTGCCAGCAGTCCCGGGACTAGGGTTCTGGATGAGCAGTTCTTC. As protein: CASSPGTRVLDEQFF.

This clonotype was seen at least ten times. In a library made to pick up alpha chains, this beta chain is a stray read with a size that means little. J is TRBJ2-7 and V is TRBV29-1; 8 nucleotides line up with TRBD2. From germline, CDR1 is SQVTM and CDR2 ANQGSEA. Trimming at V came to 4 bases and at J to 1 base, leaving 18 bases not matched to a gene. The CDR3 loop spans 18 amino acids. The CDR3 loop is CSVGAREGDRLKSYEQYF. CDR3 in DNA: TGCAGCGTTGGGGCCCGGGAGGGGGACCGGTTGAAATCCTACGAGCAGTACTTC.

In its sample, this clonotype was seen a few times. This beta chain came through as a stray read in a library set up for alpha chains, and its size says little. The rearrangement joins TRBV7-6 to TRBJ1-3; 8 bases fit TRBD1. This CDR3 is 15 amino acids long. Looked up from germline, CDR1 is SGHVS and CDR2 is FNYEAQ. With 5 bases clipped from V and 4 bases from J, the junction kept 7 bases outside the gene matches. Here the CDR3 reads CASSRDRGSGNTIYF. The CDR3 coding sequence is TGTGCCAGCAGCCGAGACAGGGGAAGCGGAAACACCATATATTTT.

This clonotype was recorded many times. Because the library targeted alpha chains, this beta chain is an off-target read whose size means little. The V and J genes are TRBV4-2 and TRBJ2-7, with D maybe TRBD2 (5 bases). Deletions cut 1 base from V and 2 bases from J, with 9 bases between. CDR3 length equals 14 residues. Germline loops: CDR1 LGHNA, CDR2 YNFKEQ. CDR3 residues: CASSQGTRTYEQYF. Written as DNA, the CDR3 is TGTGCCAGCAGCCAAGGGACTCGCACCTACGAGCAGTACTTC.

This clonotype was picked up many times. The library was built for alpha chains, so this beta chain is an off-target read and its size means little. CDR3 sequence: CASSSYRGHRVSGANVLTF. Written as DNA, the CDR3 is TGTGCCAGCAGCAGCTACAGGGGGCATCGTGTGAGTGGGGCCAACGTCCTGACTTTC. The gene calls are TRBV7-8 and TRBJ2-6, with 9 bases aligning to TRBD1. V gave up 5 bases and J gave up 3 bases; unmatched junction bases: 14. The CDR3 runs 19 residues. The V gene's germline CDR1 is SGHVS and CDR2 FQNEAQ. The full variable domain, rest sourced from reference TRBV7-8 and TRBJ2-6, is GAGVSQSPRYKVAKRGQDVALRCDPISGHVSLFWYQQALGQGPEFLTYFQNEAQLDKSGLPSDRFFAERPEGSVSTLKIQRTQQEDSAVYLCASSSYRGHRVSGANVLTFGAGSRLTVL.

By share, this clonotype ranks as medium-sized. A library prepared for alpha chains yielded this beta chain as an off-target read; its size is of little meaning. The rearrangement uses TRBV11-2 and TRBJ2-7; D is unresolved. CDR1 and CDR2 from the germline V gene are SGHAT and FQNNGV. The germline V and J ends were trimmed by 4 bases and 6 bases, with 16 bases remaining between them. This CDR3 has 14 amino acids. This chain's CDR3 is CASSYPGSTFEQYF. CDR3 in DNA: TGTGCCAGCAGCTACCCGGGCAGTACCTTCGAGCAGTACTTC. Together with reference TRBV11-2 and TRBJ2-7, the CDR3 gives the full variable domain: EAGVAQSPRYKIIEKRQSVAFWCNPISGHATLYWYQQILGQGPKLLIQFQNNGVVDDSQLPKDRFSAERLKGVDSTLKIQPAKLEDSAVYLCASSYPGSTFEQYFGPGTRLTVT.

By share of the sample, this clonotype is medium-sized. This beta chain is an unintended read in a library built for alpha chains; its size means little. The rearrangement joins TRBV6-5 to TRBJ1-6; D gene ambiguous. The CDR3 contains 15 residues. Trimming pared 2 bases from V and 0 bases from J, leaving 5 bases between. Germline loops: CDR1 MNHEY, CDR2 SVGAGI. The CDR3 protein is CASSYGSSYNSPLHF. As DNA, the CDR3 is TGTGCCAGCAGTTACGGGAGCTCCTATAATTCACCCCTCCACTTT.

Judged by abundance, this clonotype is medium-sized. In a library made to pick up alpha chains, this beta chain is a stray read with a size that means little. The chain has TRBV9 and TRBJ2-5; 10 positions agree with TRBD2. This CDR3 is built from 15 residues. V lost 3 bases to trimming and J lost 5 bases; unmatched junction nucleotides: 7. Germline V gene lookup returns CDR1 SGDLS and CDR2 YYNGEE. The CDR3 DNA is TGTGCCAGCAGCGCATATGGGACTAGCGTCGAGACCCAGTACTTC. Translation gives CASSAYGTSVETQYF.

This clonotype appeared many times. This beta chain is an off-target read within a library intended for alpha chains, so its frequency means little. The chain uses TRBV6-2 or TRBV6-3 and TRBJ1-2; TRBD1 aligns across 8 bases. CDR1 is MNHEY and CDR2 is SVGEGT in the germline V gene. V shed 5 bases and J 6 bases; nucleotides not matched to a gene: 14. This CDR3 comprises 16 residues. The chain's CDR3 is CASSASGTGAGNGYTF. DNA of the CDR3: TGTGCCAGCAGTGCTTCCGGGACAGGCGCGGGAAATGGCTACACCTTC.